The clone carrying this T cell receptor beta chain showed up just once. The ends were cut back, 5 bases at V and 0 bases at J, with 7 bases in the middle. Germline values: CDR1 SQVTM, CDR2 ANQGSEA. The CDR3 is 12 residues long. This entry belongs to a study of blood T cell repertoires in COVID-19. Study in general: There were acute and convalescent COVID-19 samples, and they came from the United States, Italy and Spain. The analysed material was cDNA or gDNA that came from T cells, B-cell-depleted T cells, or PBMCs.

Authors' analysis steps: For nucleated cells, counts were estimated from reference gene primer amplification. TCRdb keeps only in-frame clones here, not all; method: immunoSEQ multiplex PCR. V, J and clone size are those of that table, while D and trimming were read from the DNA. The sample yields 130,000 to 150,000 clones, approximately 91% seen once. The receptor was derived from a man between 50 and 59 years old with active or convalescent COVID-19. The chain couples TRBV29-1 to TRBJ2-5; D remains ambiguous. The sequenced sample consisted of peripheral blood. The CDR3 coding sequence is TGCAGCGTTTTGCTATACCAAGAGACCCAGTACTTC. Residues: CSVLLYQETQYF.